The T cell receptor (beta chain) under discussion was sequenced for a study of Ad26.COV2.S vaccination and SARS-CoV-2 variants. Study-level background: Intramuscular Ad26.COV2.S doses were given once or twice, 56 days apart.

Points from the study as a whole: Vaccinees and placebo recipients showed similar non-spike TCR breadth. Reportedly, after vaccination the spike-specific CD8+ and CD4+ T cell responses displayed substantial breadth.

Trimming removed 3 bases at V and 0 bases at J, with 9 bases between. The CDR3 totals 14 residues. CDR1 is KGHSH, CDR2 LQKENI, per germline. TCRdb's copy holds only in-frame clones and misses some; the assay was immunoSEQ multiplex PCR. The table lists a few hundred thousand clones, 88% of them singletons. Details on this clone: Its target is not known.

Treatment in this sample: approximately 18 received Ad26.COV2.S at low or high dose, single or two shots; roughly 5 received placebo; per-sample allocation not given. Sampling took place 63 days after the first vaccine or placebo injection. In Boston, the donor was an adult between 18-55 years of age. The source is a person aged 18-65 years who received the Ad26.COV2.S COVID-19 vaccine or a placebo. The sample here was peripheral blood, taken in a trial of Ad26.COV2.S vaccine versus placebo. The chain combines TRBV18 with TRBJ2-7; D may be TRBD1 (5 bases). CDR3 loop: CASSPRDSSYEQYF. For the CDR3, the DNA is TGTGCCAGCTCACCTAGAGACAGCTCCTACGAGCAGTACTTC.